The present T cell receptor beta chain was sequenced within a study of T cell responses to AZD1222 COVID-19 vaccine. Study-wide findings and caveats: In a largely white British group with more females than males, clonal diversity was possibly underestimated. Across spike, vaccine-associated CD4 TCRs were found, dominant at 160-218 and 743-854.

Regarding this clone: Antigen specificity is unknown.

Sequencing was performed with immunoSEQ multiplex PCR; in TCRdb, only in-frame clones are kept and a portion is missing. The sample includes some 100,000 clones, 85% to 90% of them seen just once. Between the trimmed V and J ends, which lost 4 bases and 0 bases, there was a span of 18 bases. This CDR3 has 17 amino acids. Germline CDR1 reads SNHLY; CDR2 reads FYNNEI. The origin of this receptor is an adult in good health. This sequence joins TRBV2 and TRBJ1-1; unclear D gene. The starting material was peripheral blood, obtained on day 0 of AZD1222 vaccination. The CDR3 DNA follows: TGTGCCAGCAGTGGAACAGTGAACATCCTCATGAACACTGAAGCTTTCTTT. Translation gives CASSGTVNILMNTEAFF.